Below are 24 T cell receptor beta chains sequenced from a single sample in a study of T cell responses to AZD1222 COVID-19 vaccine. Only in-frame clones appear in the TCRdb table, and some are missing; sequencing was by immunoSEQ multiplex PCR. Of under 200,000 clones in the sample, approximately 91% were seen once. The material was peripheral blood, obtained on day 0 of AZD1222 vaccination. The receptor set was obtained from an adult in good health.

This chain connects TRBV4-1 to TRBJ1-1; D gene ambiguous. This CDR3 region has 14 residues. V lost 1 base and J lost 5, with 11 bases in between. Germline CDR1 MGHRA, CDR2 YSYEKL. The CDR3 DNA is TGCGCCAGCAGCCAAGGGGTGAGGTTAACTGAAGCTTTCTTT. Protein: CASSQGVRLTEAFF.

The chain is built from TRBV15 and TRBJ1-1; tentative D call: TRBD1 (6 bases). This CDR3 has 16 amino acids. Germline-derived CDR1 and CDR2 are LNHNV and YYDKDF (reference sequence). V was clipped by 0 bases and J by 1 base, with 12 bases between them. CDR3 sequence (DNA): TGTGCCACCAGCAGAGAGGGGGCGGTGCGGAACACTGAAGCTTTCTTT. Translation gives CATSREGAVRNTEAFF. The full variable domain, completed using reference TRBV15 and TRBJ1-1, is DAMVIQNPRYQVTQFGKPVTLSCSQTLNHNVMYWYQQKSSQAPKLLFHYYDKDFNNEADTPDNFQSRRPNTSFCFLDIRSPGLGDTAMYLCATSREGAVRNTEAFFGQGTRLTVV.

The rearrangement uses TRBV5-8 and TRBJ2-7, with 8 nucleotides matching TRBD1. V trimming: 6 bases; J trimming: 2 bases; junction bases outside the gene matches: 10. The CDR3 has 15 residues. Germline V lookup: CDR1 SGHTS, CDR2 YDEGEE. CDR3 DNA sequence: TGTGCCAGCACCCCATCGGACAGGGTGGCCTACGAGCAGTACTTC. Its protein is CASTPSDRVAYEQYF.

This chain joins TRBV29-1 and TRBJ1-2; D unclear. V lost 2 bases and J 6 bases, leaving 10 bases between the germline ends. Germline V gene lookup returns CDR1 SQVTM and CDR2 ANQGSEA. CDR3 length equals 12 residues. The CDR3 region has the DNA TGCAGCGTTGAAACCCTCCGGGATGGCTACACCTTC. Translated, it gives CSVETLRDGYTF.

This sequence joins TRBV24-1 and TRBJ1-2; D not certain. Trimming cost V 3 bases and J 4 bases, with 23 bases left between them. This CDR3 is built from 18 residues. Germline assignment: CDR1 KGHDR and CDR2 SFDVKD. The CDR3 region has the DNA TGTGCCACCAGTGATCACGGGAGTCAGGCAATAGGGTTCTATGGCTACACCTTC. Protein: CATSDHGSQAIGFYGYTF.

This clone has a handful of counts. The chain joins TRBV6-4 to TRBJ2-1, with 7 bases that match TRBD2. J gave up 0 bases and V 7 bases, and 9 bases lay outside the gene matches. The CDR3 is 16 residues long. Per the germline V gene, CDR1 is MRHNA and CDR2 is SNTAGT. CDR3 coding DNA: TGTGCCAGCATATGCCCTGGCGGGAGCTCCTACAATGAGCAGTTCTTC. This sequence encodes CASICPGGSSYNEQFF.

The J gene is TRBJ2-1, the V gene TRBV25-1; D is ambiguous. There are 13 residues in the CDR3. The ends were cut back, 1 base at V and 10 bases at J, with 11 bases in the middle. The germline gives CDR1 MGHDK, CDR2 SYGVNS. This chain's CDR3 is CASSEFARSEQFF. The CDR3 DNA reads TGTGCCAGCAGTGAATTTGCCAGGAGCGAGCAGTTCTTC.

V gene TRBV5-6 combines with J gene TRBJ2-5; TRBD1 matches at 7 bases. This CDR3 comprises 16 residues. V lost 0 bases and J lost 4; bases outside the gene matches: 9. Germline values: CDR1 SGHDT, CDR2 YYEEEE. CDR3 residues: CASSLVGTVMTETQYF. The CDR3 bases are TGTGCCAGCAGCTTGGTCGGGACAGTGATGACAGAGACCCAGTACTTC.

The CDR3 nucleotides are TGTGCCAGCAGCAAAGACGGAACAAGCTCCTACGAGCAGTACTTC. As protein: CASSKDGTSSYEQYF. The chain employs TRBV5-4 and TRBJ2-7; D is undetermined. Trimming shortened V by 4 bases and J by 0 bases, and 14 bases separated the two germline ends. The CDR3 loop spans 15 amino acids. Germline V gives CDR1 SGHNT, CDR2 YYREEE (reference sequence).

The V call is TRBV7-3, the J call TRBJ2-2; D gene uncertain. This CDR3 contains 16 residues. The V end was cut by 5 bases, the J end by 5 bases, with 18 bases between. CDR1 is SGHTA, CDR2 FQGTGA, per germline. CDR3 protein: CASSPLGDAFTGELFF. For the CDR3, the DNA is TGTGCCAGCAGCCCCCTTGGAGACGCTTTTACCGGGGAGCTGTTTTTT. The entire variable domain, with the rest obtained from reference TRBV7-3 and TRBJ2-2, is as follows: GAGVSQTPSNKVTEKGKYVELRCDPISGHTALYWYRQSLGQGPEFLIYFQGTGAADDSGLPNDRFFAVRPEGSVSTLKIQRTERGDSAVYLCASSPLGDAFTGELFFGEGSRLTVL.

The chain uses TRBV28 and TRBJ1-1, with D hard to call. Germline loops: CDR1 MDHEN, CDR2 SYDVKM. The CDR3 totals 14 residues. The V and J ends lost 5 bases and 8 bases respectively, with 18 bases between them. The CDR3 region is CASSNHRRSGEAFF. The CDR3, as DNA: TGTGCCAGCAGTAACCATCGAAGATCGGGGGAAGCTTTCTTT.

The chain recombines TRBV7-9 with TRBJ1-2; perhaps TRBD1 as D (6 bases). Germline CDR1 is SEHNR and CDR2 is FQNEAQ (reference sequence). The CDR3 length is 14 residues. The germline V and J ends were trimmed by 3 bases and 4 bases, with 12 bases remaining between them. For the CDR3, the DNA is TGTGCCAGCAGCTTGGGACAACCGCCCTATGGCTACACCTTC. This sequence encodes CASSLGQPPYGYTF.

The chain recombines TRBV10-3 with TRBJ1-1; a weak D match, TRBD1 (6 bases). CDR3 length: 11 amino acids. Trimming took off 2 bases at V and 11 bases at J, with 9 bases between the two ends. Per germline, CDR1 ENHRY and CDR2 SYGVKD. The chain's CDR3 is CAISEGGVAFF. The CDR3, as DNA: TGTGCCATCAGTGAGGGGGGCGTCGCTTTCTTT.

The V and J genes are TRBV7-9 and TRBJ2-2; D possibly corresponds to TRBD2 (6 bases). V lost 0 bases, J lost 6 bases, and 23 bases lay in between. CDR3 length: 19 amino acids. Per germline, CDR1 SEHNR and CDR2 FQNEAQ (reference sequence). The CDR3 here is CASSLARSWAGRLPGELFF. For the CDR3, the DNA is TGTGCCAGCAGCTTAGCGCGCTCTTGGGCGGGACGTTTACCCGGGGAGCTGTTTTTT.

The CDR3 region is CASSVVPLTSGLEEDAGELFF. In DNA, the CDR3 is TGTGCCAGCAGCGTGGTCCCGCTGACTAGCGGGCTCGAGGAGGACGCCGGGGAGCTGTTTTTT. The gene calls are TRBV9 and TRBJ2-2; 10 nucleotides line up with TRBD2. Per germline, CDR1 SGDLS and CDR2 YYNGEE. With 2 bases clipped from V and 6 bases from J, the junction kept 22 bases outside the gene matches. The CDR3 is 21 residues long.

Concerning this clone: This sample includes further DNA sequences coding for the same CDR3. The V and J genes are TRBV5-6 and TRBJ2-5, with D perhaps TRBD2 (7 bases). CDR1 is SGHDT, CDR2 YYEEEE, per germline. The CDR3 sequence is 16 residues long. Trimming pared 1 base from V and 5 bases from J, leaving 18 bases between. CDR3 sequence: CASSLRLAGAGETQYF. The CDR3 bases are TGTGCCAGCAGCTTGAGACTCGCGGGGGCGGGGGAGACCCAGTACTTC. Supplemented by reference TRBV5-6 and TRBJ2-5, the full variable domain reads DAGVTQSPTHLIKTRGQQVTLRCSPKSGHDTVSWYQQALGQGPQFIFQYYEEEERQRGNFPDRFSGHQFPNYSSELNVNALLLGDSALYLCASSLRLAGAGETQYFGPGTRLLVL.

The V call is TRBV27, the J call TRBJ1-2; TRBD1 might be the D (5 bases). The CDR3 sequence is 14 residues long. V lost 0 bases and J lost 7, with 12 bases in between. CDR1 is MNHEY, CDR2 SMNVEV, per germline (reference sequence). The CDR3 is CASSLSTARGGYTF. CDR3 DNA: TGTGCCAGCAGTTTATCGACAGCCAGAGGTGGCTACACCTTC.

This chain links TRBV9 with TRBJ1-1; D is unclear. V shed 3 bases and J shed 6 bases, with 15 bases lying between them. The CDR3 runs to 14 residues. From germline, CDR1 is SGDLS and CDR2 YYNGEE. The CDR3 coding sequence is TGTGCCAGCAGCGAGCTCCCGATGTTGCCTGAAGCTTTCTTT. This sequence encodes CASSELPMLPEAFF.

The rearrangement uses TRBV4-3 and TRBJ2-3, with TRBD2 identical over 12 bases. Losses at the gene ends were 1 base for V and 6 bases for J; bases not matched to a gene: 20. CDR1 is LGHNA and CDR2 is YSLEER in the germline V gene. The length of the CDR3 is 21 residues. CDR3 DNA: TGCGCCAGCAGCCAAGTCGGACTGCTAGCGGGGGGGCCTAGACTCGCTGATACGCAGTATTTT. This codes for CASSQVGLLAGGPRLADTQYF.

This sequence joins TRBV24-1 and TRBJ2-5; unclear D gene. The CDR3 has 14 amino acids. Trimming shortened V by 4 bases and J by 5 bases, and 13 bases separated the two germline ends. The germline gives CDR1 KGHDR, CDR2 SFDVKD. CDR3 coding DNA: TGTGCCACCAGTGAGTCAGGCTCGCGGGAGACCCAGTACTTC. Translating gives CATSESGSRETQYF.

V is TRBV5-1 and J is TRBJ2-7, with D possibly matching TRBD1 (6 bases). The CDR3 has 15 residues. Germline CDR1 and CDR2: SGHRS and YFSETQ. V was trimmed by 0 bases and J by 2 bases, leaving 12 bases between them. In DNA, the CDR3 is TGCGCCAGCAGCTTGGAGCCAGGGGCGGCCTACGAGCAGTACTTC. Translating gives CASSLEPGAAYEQYF.

The rearrangement joins TRBV6-5 to TRBJ1-2; D unresolved. Per the germline V gene, CDR1 is MNHEY and CDR2 is SVGAGI. V was pared by 7 bases and J by 6 bases, with 12 bases between. The CDR3 is made up of 12 amino acids. The CDR3 nucleotides read TGTGCCAGCATTGGTAGGACCGATGGCTACACCTTC. Translation gives CASIGRTDGYTF.

The rearrangement links TRBV5-4 to TRBJ2-7; D is unclear. The V gene lost 4 bases and the J gene lost 4 bases, with 3 bases spanning the gap. The germline gives CDR1 SGHNT, CDR2 YYREEE (reference sequence). This CDR3 is built from 10 residues. Written as DNA, the CDR3 is TGTGCCAGCAGCAGATACGAGCAGTACTTC. As protein: CASSRYEQYF. The full variable domain, its missing parts supplied by reference TRBV5-4 and TRBJ2-7, is ETGVTQSPTHLIKTRGQQVTLRCSSQSGHNTVSWYQQALGQGPQFIFQYYREEENGRGNFPPRFSGLQFPNYSSELNVNALELDDSALYLCASSRYEQYFGPGTRLTVT.

The J gene is TRBJ1-2, the V gene TRBV18; D not certain. Trimming took 4 bases from V and 8 from J, leaving 17 bases between them. Per germline, CDR1 KGHSH and CDR2 LQKENI. The CDR3 runs to 14 residues. Here the CDR3 reads CASSRLQDASGYTF. CDR3 nucleotides: TGTGCCAGCTCACGTCTCCAGGACGCATCCGGCTACACCTTC. Supplemented by reference TRBV18 and TRBJ1-2, the full variable domain reads NAGVMQNPRHLVRRRGQEARLRCSPMKGHSHVYWYRQLPEEGLKFMVYLQKENIIDESGMPKERFSAEFPKEGPSILRIQQVVRGDSAAYFCASSRLQDASGYTFGSGTRLTVV.